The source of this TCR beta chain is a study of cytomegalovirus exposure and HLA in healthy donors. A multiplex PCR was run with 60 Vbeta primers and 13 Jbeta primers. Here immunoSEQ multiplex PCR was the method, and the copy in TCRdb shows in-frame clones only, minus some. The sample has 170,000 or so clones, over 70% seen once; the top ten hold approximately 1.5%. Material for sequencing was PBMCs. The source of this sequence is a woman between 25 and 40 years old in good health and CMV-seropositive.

CDR3 sequence reads: CASSVGQIGDEQFF. Written as DNA, the CDR3 is TGTGCCAGCAGCGTGGGACAGATAGGCGATGAGCAGTTCTTC. V usage is TRBV27 and J usage is TRBJ2-1; 7 bases map to TRBD1. CDR3 length equals 14 residues. The V segment lost 6 bases and the J segment 8 bases; nucleotides outside the gene matches: 10. Germline values: CDR1 MNHEY, CDR2 SMNVEV (reference sequence).